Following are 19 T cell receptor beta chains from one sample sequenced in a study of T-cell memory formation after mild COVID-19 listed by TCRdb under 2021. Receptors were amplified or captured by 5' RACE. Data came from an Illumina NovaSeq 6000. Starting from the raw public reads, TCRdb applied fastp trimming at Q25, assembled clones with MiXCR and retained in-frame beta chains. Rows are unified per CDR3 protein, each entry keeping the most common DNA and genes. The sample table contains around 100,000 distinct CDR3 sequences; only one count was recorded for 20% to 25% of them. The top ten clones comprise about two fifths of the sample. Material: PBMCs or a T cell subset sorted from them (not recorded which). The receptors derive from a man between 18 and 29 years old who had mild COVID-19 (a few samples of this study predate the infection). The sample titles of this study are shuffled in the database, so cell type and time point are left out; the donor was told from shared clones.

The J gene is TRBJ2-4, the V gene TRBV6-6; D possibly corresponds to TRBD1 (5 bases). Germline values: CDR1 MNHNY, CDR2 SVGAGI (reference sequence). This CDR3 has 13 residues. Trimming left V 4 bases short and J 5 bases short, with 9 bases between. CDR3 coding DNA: TGTGCCAGCAGTTCCACGACAGAAAACATTCAGTACTTC. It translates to CASSSTTENIQYF.

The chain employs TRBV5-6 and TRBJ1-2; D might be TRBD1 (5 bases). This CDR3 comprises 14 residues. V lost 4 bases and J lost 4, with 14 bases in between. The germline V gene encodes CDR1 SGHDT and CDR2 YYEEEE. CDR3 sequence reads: CASSLPRGSYGYTF. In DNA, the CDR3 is TGTGCCAGCAGCCTCCCACGGGGGTCCTATGGCTACACCTTC.

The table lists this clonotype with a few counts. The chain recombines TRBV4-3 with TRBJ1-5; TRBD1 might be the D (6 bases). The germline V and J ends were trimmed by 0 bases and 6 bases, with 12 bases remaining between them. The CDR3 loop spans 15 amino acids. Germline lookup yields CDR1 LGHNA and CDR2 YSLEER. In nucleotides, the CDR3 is TGCGCCAGCAGCCAAGATTCAGGGGTTAGTCAGCCCCAGCATTTT. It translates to CASSQDSGVSQPQHF.

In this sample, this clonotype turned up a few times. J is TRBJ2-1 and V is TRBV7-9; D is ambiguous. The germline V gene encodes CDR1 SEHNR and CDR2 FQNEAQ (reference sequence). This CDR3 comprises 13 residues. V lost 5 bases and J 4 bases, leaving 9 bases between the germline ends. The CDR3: CASSPPRYNEQFF. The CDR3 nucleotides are TGTGCCAGCAGCCCCCCCAGGTACAATGAGCAGTTCTTC.

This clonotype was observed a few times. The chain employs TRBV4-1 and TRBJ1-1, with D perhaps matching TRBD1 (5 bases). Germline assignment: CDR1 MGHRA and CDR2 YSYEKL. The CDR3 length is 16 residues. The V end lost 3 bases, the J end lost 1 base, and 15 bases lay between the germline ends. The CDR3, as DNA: TGCGCCAGCAGCCAGTCCCCCCCGGGGCCGAACACTGAAGCTTTCTTT. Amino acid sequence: CASSQSPPGPNTEAFF.

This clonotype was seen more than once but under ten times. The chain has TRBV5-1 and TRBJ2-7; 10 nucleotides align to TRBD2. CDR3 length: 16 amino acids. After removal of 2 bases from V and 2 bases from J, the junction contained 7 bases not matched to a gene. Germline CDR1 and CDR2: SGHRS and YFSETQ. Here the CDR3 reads CASSLLQAGGTYEQYF. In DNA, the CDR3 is TGCGCCAGCAGCTTATTACAAGCGGGGGGGACCTACGAGCAGTACTTC.

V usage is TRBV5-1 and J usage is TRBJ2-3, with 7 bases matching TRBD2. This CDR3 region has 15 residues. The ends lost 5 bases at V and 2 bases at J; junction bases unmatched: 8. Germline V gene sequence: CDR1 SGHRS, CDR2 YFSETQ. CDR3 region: CASRWPGGYTDTQYF. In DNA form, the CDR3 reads TGCGCCAGCAGGTGGCCGGGGGGATACACAGATACGCAGTATTTT.

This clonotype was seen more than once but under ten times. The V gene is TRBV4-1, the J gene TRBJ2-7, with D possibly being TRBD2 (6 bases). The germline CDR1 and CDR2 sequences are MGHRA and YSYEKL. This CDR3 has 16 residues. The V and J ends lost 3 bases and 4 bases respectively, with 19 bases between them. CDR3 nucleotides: TGCGCCAGCAGCCAGGGGTACGGGGTAGCGGATTACGAGCAGTACTTC. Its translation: CASSQGYGVADYEQYF.

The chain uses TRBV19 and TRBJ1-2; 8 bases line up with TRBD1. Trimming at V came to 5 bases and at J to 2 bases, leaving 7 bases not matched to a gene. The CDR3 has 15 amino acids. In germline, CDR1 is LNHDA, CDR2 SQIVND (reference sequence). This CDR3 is CASSLLRTGNYGYTF. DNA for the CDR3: TGTGCCAGTAGTCTTTTGAGGACAGGGAACTATGGCTACACCTTC.

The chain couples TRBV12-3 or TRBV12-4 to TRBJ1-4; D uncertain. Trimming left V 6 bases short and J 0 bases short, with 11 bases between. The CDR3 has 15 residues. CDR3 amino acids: CASRPQDATNEKLFF. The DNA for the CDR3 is TGTGCCAGCAGGCCCCAAGATGCAACTAATGAAAAACTGTTTTTT.

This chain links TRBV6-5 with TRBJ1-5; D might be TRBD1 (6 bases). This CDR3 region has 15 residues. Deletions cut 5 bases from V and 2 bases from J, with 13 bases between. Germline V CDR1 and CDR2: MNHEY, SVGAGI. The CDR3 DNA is TGTGCCAGCAGTATTACAGGGTTCGGCAATCAGCCCCAGCATTTT. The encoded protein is CASSITGFGNQPQHF.

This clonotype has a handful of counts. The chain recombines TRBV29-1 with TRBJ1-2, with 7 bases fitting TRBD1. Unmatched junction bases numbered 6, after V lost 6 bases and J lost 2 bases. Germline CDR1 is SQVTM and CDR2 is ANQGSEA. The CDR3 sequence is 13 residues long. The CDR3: CSVAETGNYGYTF. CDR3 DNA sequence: TGCAGCGTGGCAGAGACAGGGAACTATGGCTACACCTTC. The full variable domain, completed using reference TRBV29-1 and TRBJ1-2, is SAVISQKPSRDICQRGTSLTIQCQVDSQVTMMFWYRQQPGQSLTLIATANQGSEATYESGFVIDKFPISRPNLTFSTLTVSNMSPEDSSIYLCSVAETGNYGYTFGSGTRLTVV.

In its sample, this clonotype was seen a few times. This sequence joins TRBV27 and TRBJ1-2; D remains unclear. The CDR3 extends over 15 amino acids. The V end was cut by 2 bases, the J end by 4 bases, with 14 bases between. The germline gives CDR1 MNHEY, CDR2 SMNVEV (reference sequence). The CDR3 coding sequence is TGTGCCAGCAGTTTAAAGGTGCCCCCCTCCTATGGCTACACCTTC. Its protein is CASSLKVPPSYGYTF.

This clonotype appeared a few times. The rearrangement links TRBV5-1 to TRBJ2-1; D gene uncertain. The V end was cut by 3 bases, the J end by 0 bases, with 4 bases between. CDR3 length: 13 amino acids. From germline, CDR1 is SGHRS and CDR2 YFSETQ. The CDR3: CASSWSSYNEQFF. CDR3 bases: TGCGCCAGCAGCTGGAGCTCCTACAATGAGCAGTTCTTC.

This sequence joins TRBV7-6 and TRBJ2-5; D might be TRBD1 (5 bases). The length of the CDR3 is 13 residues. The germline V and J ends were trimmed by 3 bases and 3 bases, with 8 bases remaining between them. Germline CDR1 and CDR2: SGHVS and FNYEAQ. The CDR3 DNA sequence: TGTGCCAGCAGCTTCCCAGGGAAAGAGACCCAGTACTTC. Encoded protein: CASSFPGKETQYF.

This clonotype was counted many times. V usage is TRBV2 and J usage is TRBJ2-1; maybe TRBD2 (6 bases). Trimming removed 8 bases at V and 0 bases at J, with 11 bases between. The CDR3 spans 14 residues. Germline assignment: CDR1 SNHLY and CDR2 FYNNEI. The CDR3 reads CASLALNSYNEQFF. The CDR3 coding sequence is TGTGCCAGCCTAGCGCTAAACTCCTACAATGAGCAGTTCTTC.

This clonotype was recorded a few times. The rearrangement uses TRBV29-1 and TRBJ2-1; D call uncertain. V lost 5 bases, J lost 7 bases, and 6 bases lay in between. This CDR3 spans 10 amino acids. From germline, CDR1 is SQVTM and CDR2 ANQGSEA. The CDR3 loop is CSVTRNEQFF. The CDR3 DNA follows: TGCAGCGTTACGCGGAATGAGCAGTTCTTC.

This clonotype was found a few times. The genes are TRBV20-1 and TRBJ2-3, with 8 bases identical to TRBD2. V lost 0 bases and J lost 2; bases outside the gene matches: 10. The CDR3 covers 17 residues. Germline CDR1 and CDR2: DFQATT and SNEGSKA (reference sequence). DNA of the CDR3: TGCAGTGCTAGAGACCGGACTGGCGGGGGGTACACAGATACGCAGTATTTT. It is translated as CSARDRTGGGYTDTQYF.

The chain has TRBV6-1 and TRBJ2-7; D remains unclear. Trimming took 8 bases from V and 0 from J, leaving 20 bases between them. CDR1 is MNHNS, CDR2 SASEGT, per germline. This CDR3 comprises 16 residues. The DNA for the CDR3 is TGTGCCAGCCACAAGGAGTTCGGCGGTAACTCCTACGAGCAGTACGTC. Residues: CASHKEFGGNSYEQYV.